These 26 T cell receptor beta chains originate from one sample sequenced in a study of CD8 T cells in ankylosing spondylitis. MiXCR, run by TCRdb on the 5' RACE reads, gives a single entry per CDR3 protein. The sample contains about 340,000 distinct CDR3 sequences, under 15% of which appear only once. The source material was blood, either unsorted or a sorted T cell fraction (not recorded which). These receptors were taken from a male donor with ankylosing spondylitis or in good health (not recorded which).

This clonotype was detected a few times. The chain combines TRBV4-1 with TRBJ2-1; a possible D gene is TRBD2 (7 bases). V lost 7 bases and J lost 1, with 20 bases in between. The CDR3 has 17 residues. Looked up from germline, CDR1 is MGHRA and CDR2 is YSYEKL. CDR3 protein: CASKGGGYWDSYNEQFF. As DNA, the CDR3 is TGCGCCAGCAAGGGGGGAGGGTATTGGGATTCCTACAATGAGCAGTTCTTC.

V and J are TRBV7-6 and TRBJ1-2; D possibly corresponds to TRBD1 (5 bases). The CDR3 loop spans 13 amino acids. CDR1 SGHVS and CDR2 FNYEAQ come from the germline V gene. Trimming stripped 5 bases from V and 5 bases from J, with 12 bases between. CDR3 region: CASSPLRGYGYTF. The CDR3 coding sequence is TGTGCCAGCAGCCCTTTACGGGGGTATGGCTACACCTTC.

This sequence joins TRBV20-1 and TRBJ2-7; unclear D gene. CDR3 size: 11 residues. CDR1 DFQATT and CDR2 SNEGSKA come from the germline V gene (reference sequence). The CDR3 is CTAAADYEQYF. DNA for the CDR3: TGCACCGCAGCCGCAGATTACGAGCAGTACTTC.

The V and J genes are TRBV6-2 or TRBV6-3 and TRBJ1-1, with D possibly TRBD1 on 6 matching bases. CDR1 and CDR2 from the germline V gene are MNHEY and SVGEGT. CDR3 size: 15 residues. V was cut by 5 bases and J by 0 bases, with 13 bases left in between. The CDR3 sequence is CASSRIQGMNTEAFF. The DNA for the CDR3 is TGTGCCAGCAGTCGTATCCAGGGGATGAACACTGAAGCTTTCTTT.

V is TRBV12-3 or TRBV12-4 and J is TRBJ1-3, with 8 bases identical to TRBD1. The CDR3 extends over 16 amino acids. V was clipped by 4 bases and J by 2 bases; unmatched bases: 7. The CDR3, as DNA: TGTGCCAGCAGTTCTCCGCTACAGGGGGCTGGAAACACCATATATTTT. Encoded protein: CASSSPLQGAGNTIYF.

This clonotype was detected ten times or more. This chain connects TRBV29-1 to TRBJ2-7; 11 bases map to TRBD1. Per the germline V gene, CDR1 is SQVTM and CDR2 is ANQGSEA. This CDR3 region has 13 residues. The V and J ends lost 7 bases and 2 bases, in that order; junction bases with no gene match: 4. The CDR3 reads CSAVGQGAYEQYF. CDR3 DNA sequence: TGCAGCGCGGTGGGACAGGGGGCCTACGAGCAGTACTTC.

The chain joins TRBV29-1 to TRBJ1-2; 7 bases are a match to TRBD1. With 2 bases clipped from V and 3 bases from J, the junction kept 0 bases outside the gene matches. CDR1 SQVTM and CDR2 ANQGSEA come from the germline V gene. The CDR3 covers 12 residues. The CDR3 sequence: CSVEQGDYGYTF. CDR3 nucleotides: TGCAGCGTTGAACAGGGGGACTATGGCTACACCTTC.

The chain has TRBV5-1 and TRBJ2-3; D possibly uses TRBD1 or TRBD2 (5 bases each). V lost 0 bases, J lost 1 base, and 12 bases lay in between. The CDR3 has 16 residues. Germline-derived CDR1 and CDR2 are SGHRS and YFSETQ. The CDR3 DNA reads as TGCGCCAGCAGCTTGGGAGGTGGGGACGGCACAGATACGCAGTATTTT. Translated: CASSLGGGDGTDTQYF.

In its sample, this clonotype was seen many times. The chain recombines TRBV29-1 with TRBJ2-7; D is unresolved. The CDR3 spans 14 residues. Trimming removed 2 bases at V and 2 bases at J, with 13 bases between. Per the germline V gene, CDR1 is SQVTM and CDR2 is ANQGSEA. CDR3 coding DNA: TGCAGCGTTGAAAAGGCAGGCAGAGCCTACGAGCAGTACTTC. It yields the protein CSVEKAGRAYEQYF.

This clonotype was seen at least ten times. The rearrangement uses TRBV12-3 or TRBV12-4 and TRBJ2-2; D gene uncertain. The CDR3 runs to 13 residues. Trimming took off 5 bases at V and 3 bases at J, with 7 bases between the two ends. The CDR3 region has the DNA TGTGCCAGCAGTCGCTCCGACACCGGGGAGCTGTTTTTT. Its translation: CASSRSDTGELFF.

The chain carries TRBV27 and TRBJ2-7, with D unresolved. Deletions cut 5 bases from V and 3 bases from J, with 11 bases between. CDR3 length equals 13 residues. Germline loops: CDR1 MNHEY, CDR2 SMNVEV (reference sequence). DNA for the CDR3: TGTGCCAGCAGTCGGGTGCATAACTACGAGCAGTACTTC. It specifies CASSRVHNYEQYF.

V is TRBV5-1 and J is TRBJ2-1, with TRBD2 identical over 9 bases. This CDR3 comprises 15 residues. Germline values: CDR1 SGHRS, CDR2 YFSETQ. With 0 bases clipped from V and 7 bases from J, the junction kept 5 bases outside the gene matches. CDR3 sequence reads: CASSLEGSGGNEQFF. CDR3 nucleotide sequence: TGCGCCAGCAGCTTGGAAGGTAGCGGGGGTAATGAGCAGTTCTTC.

As DNA, the CDR3 is TGTGCCAGCAGCCAAGGGACCCACTCCGAGCAGTTCTTC. Its translation is CASSQGTHSEQFF. V gene TRBV7-9 combines with J gene TRBJ2-1; D could derive from TRBD1 or TRBD2 (5 bases each). V lost 5 bases and J lost 10, with 15 bases in between. The CDR3 sequence is 13 residues long. Germline loops: CDR1 SEHNR, CDR2 FQNEAQ (reference sequence).

This clonotype was recorded a few times. The chain uses TRBV12-3 or TRBV12-4 and TRBJ2-7; no clear D gene. The CDR3 contains 11 residues. Deletions cut 5 bases from V and 5 bases from J, with 7 bases between. This CDR3 is CASSPRHEQYF. Here the CDR3 DNA reads TGTGCCAGCAGTCCCCGCCACGAGCAGTACTTC.

The genes are TRBV2 and TRBJ1-2, with 11 bases that match TRBD1. The CDR3 covers 14 residues. After removal of 7 bases from V and 7 bases from J, the junction contained 8 bases not matched to a gene. Germline lookup yields CDR1 SNHLY and CDR2 FYNNEI. CDR3 residues: CASKGTGGAGGYTF. The CDR3 coding sequence is TGTGCCAGCAAGGGGACAGGGGGTGCCGGTGGCTACACCTTC.

The sample holds many counts of this clonotype. The rearrangement links TRBV12-3 or TRBV12-4 to TRBJ1-3; 7 nucleotides align to TRBD1. With 6 bases clipped from V and 10 bases from J, the junction kept 9 bases outside the gene matches. The CDR3 sequence is 13 residues long. CDR3 DNA sequence: TGTGCCAGCAGCCTCGCGACAGGGATTACCATATATTTT. This encodes CASSLATGITIYF.

This sequence joins TRBV12-5 and TRBJ1-2; possible D gene TRBD1, 5 bases. The CDR3 contains 14 residues. Per germline, CDR1 LGHNT and CDR2 FRNRAP. Trimming cost V 1 base and J 7 bases, with 13 bases left between them. As DNA, the CDR3 is TGTGCTAGTGGTTTGGACCTAGTTGGGGCTGGCTACACCTTC. Amino acids: CASGLDLVGAGYTF.

This clonotype showed up many times. This sequence joins TRBV29-1 and TRBJ1-1; 8 positions match TRBD1. CDR3 length: 16 residues. Germline V gene lookup returns CDR1 SQVTM and CDR2 ANQGSEA. CDR3 residues: CSETGQGAFMNTEAFF. The CDR3 DNA reads as TGCAGTGAAACCGGACAGGGCGCTTTTATGAACACTGAAGCTTTCTTT.

This clonotype was counted a few times. The CDR3 reads CASSLVFGTGLGSNQPQHF. CDR3 coding DNA: TGTGCCAGCAGCTTGGTGTTCGGGACCGGCTTAGGTAGCAATCAGCCCCAGCATTTT. The rearrangement joins TRBV5-4 to TRBJ1-5; maybe TRBD1 (5 bases). This CDR3 is 19 amino acids long. The germline V gene encodes CDR1 SGHNT and CDR2 YYREEE (reference sequence). The V gene lost 0 bases and the J gene lost 0 bases, with 19 bases spanning the gap.

This clonotype showed up many times. The chain joins TRBV5-1 to TRBJ2-5; D is unclear. The ends were cut back, 0 bases at V and 1 base at J, with 7 bases in the middle. Per germline, CDR1 SGHRS and CDR2 YFSETQ. This CDR3 comprises 14 residues. This CDR3 reads CASSLETSQETQYF. For the CDR3, the DNA is TGCGCCAGCAGCTTGGAGACATCCCAAGAGACCCAGTACTTC.

The chain couples TRBV5-1 to TRBJ2-5; 8 bases are shared with TRBD1. V dropped 0 bases and J dropped 2; count of bases not matched to a gene: 0. The CDR3 totals 14 residues. The germline V gene has CDR1 SGHRS and CDR2 YFSETQ. The CDR3 region has the DNA TGCGCCAGCAGCTTGGGGGACAGGCAAGAGACCCAGTACTTC. Encoded protein: CASSLGDRQETQYF.

This clonotype was picked up many times. The chain has TRBV12-3 or TRBV12-4 and TRBJ2-5; 10 nucleotides line up with TRBD2. CDR3 size: 15 residues. The trim removed 5 bases at V and 3 bases at J, leaving 6 bases unmatched. This CDR3 reads CASSARLAGEETQYF. CDR3 in DNA: TGTGCCAGCAGTGCCCGACTAGCGGGTGAAGAGACCCAGTACTTC.

This clonotype occurred a few times. The chain is built from TRBV12-3 or TRBV12-4 and TRBJ2-5; D might be TRBD2 (5 bases). This CDR3 spans 16 amino acids. Trimming pared 4 bases from V and 5 bases from J, leaving 20 bases between. In DNA, the CDR3 is TGTGCCAGCAGTTCCCCCCGAGGGTTCGGACGGGAGACCCAGTACTTC. Its protein product is CASSSPRGFGRETQYF.

This clonotype came up many times. The chain employs TRBV12-3 or TRBV12-4 and TRBJ2-1, with D possibly called TRBD1 or TRBD2 (5 bases each). V lost 4 bases and J lost 5, with 18 bases in between. This CDR3 has 16 amino acids. CDR3 amino acids: CASSSSGTRVNNEQFF. DNA of the CDR3: TGTGCCAGCAGTTCCTCCGGGACCCGAGTTAACAATGAGCAGTTCTTC.

This chain uses TRBV7-9 with TRBJ2-7, with 9 bases matching TRBD1. The CDR3 extends over 16 amino acids. Germline values: CDR1 SEHNR, CDR2 FQNEAQ (reference sequence). J gave up 0 bases and V 2 bases, and 5 bases lay outside the gene matches. The DNA for the CDR3 is TGTGCCAGCAGCTTACCGCCGGGACAGGGCTCCTACGAGCAGTACTTC. This sequence encodes CASSLPPGQGSYEQYF.

The chain carries TRBV5-1 and TRBJ2-2, with a possible D match to TRBD1 (6 bases). The CDR3 runs to 15 residues. V lost 4 bases, J lost 3 bases, and 13 bases lay in between. Germline V gene lookup returns CDR1 SGHRS and CDR2 YFSETQ. In DNA form, the CDR3 reads TGCGCCAGCAGCCCGGGGACATCCTACACCGGGGAGCTGTTTTTT. It encodes CASSPGTSYTGELFF.